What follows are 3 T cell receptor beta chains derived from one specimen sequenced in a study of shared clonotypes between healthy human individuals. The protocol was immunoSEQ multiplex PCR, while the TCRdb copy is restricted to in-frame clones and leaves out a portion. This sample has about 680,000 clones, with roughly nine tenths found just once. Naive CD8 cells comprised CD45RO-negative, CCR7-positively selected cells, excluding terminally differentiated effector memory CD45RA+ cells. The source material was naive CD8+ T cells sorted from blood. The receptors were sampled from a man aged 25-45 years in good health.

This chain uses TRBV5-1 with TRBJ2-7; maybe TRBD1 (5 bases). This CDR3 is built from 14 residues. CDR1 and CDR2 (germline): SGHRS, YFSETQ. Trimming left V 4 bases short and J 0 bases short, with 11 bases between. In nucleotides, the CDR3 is TGCGCCAGCAGCGCGGACACCAGCTCCTACGAGCAGTACTTC. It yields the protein CASSADTSSYEQYF.

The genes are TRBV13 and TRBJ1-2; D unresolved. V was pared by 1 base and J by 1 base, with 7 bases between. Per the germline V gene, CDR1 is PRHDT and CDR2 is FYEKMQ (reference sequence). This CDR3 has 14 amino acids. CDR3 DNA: TGTGCCAGCAGCTTAGCTTCCGGTAACTATGGCTACACCTTC. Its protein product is CASSLASGNYGYTF.

CDR3 DNA sequence: TGTGCCAGCAGCTCCCAGAGGGGGGCTCTGGGCTACGAGCAGTACTTC. Translated, it gives CASSSQRGALGYEQYF. This chain connects TRBV7-9 to TRBJ2-7; D may correspond to TRBD1 or TRBD2 (6 bases each). Trimming stripped 4 bases from V and 3 bases from J, with 19 bases between. Germline-derived CDR1 and CDR2 are SEHNR and FQNEAQ (reference sequence). The CDR3 totals 16 residues.